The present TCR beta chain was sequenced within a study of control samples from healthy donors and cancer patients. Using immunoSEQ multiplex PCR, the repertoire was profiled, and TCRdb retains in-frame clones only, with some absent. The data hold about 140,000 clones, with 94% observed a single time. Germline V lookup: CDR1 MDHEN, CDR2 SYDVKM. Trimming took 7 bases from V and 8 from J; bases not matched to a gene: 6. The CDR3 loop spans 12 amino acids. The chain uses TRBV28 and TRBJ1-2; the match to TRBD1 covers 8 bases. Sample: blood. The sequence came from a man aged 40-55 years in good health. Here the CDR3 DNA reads TGTGCCAGCACGGCAGGGGGCGGAGGCTACACCTTC. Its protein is CASTAGGGGYTF.